The sequence of this T cell receptor (beta chain) was determined in a study of blood T cell repertoires in COVID-19. Study background: Some COVID-19 samples were acute and others convalescent; all came from the United States, Italy and Spain.

Per the study methods: Using reference gene primer amplification, nucleated cell counts were estimated. Measured with immunoSEQ multiplex PCR; TCRdb has only the in-frame clones, and not every one. V and J calls and clone size are copied from that table; D and trimming were computed from the DNA. The table has fewer than 200,000 clones, over 80% seen once. CDR3 length: 13 residues. The V end was cut by 7 bases, the J end by 7 bases, with 13 bases between. Specimen: peripheral blood. This receptor was obtained from a man between 25 and 39 years old with COVID-19, enrolled during active disease. This chain joins TRBV12-3 or TRBV12-4 and TRBJ1-4, with a weak D call TRBD1 (5 bases). The CDR3 DNA sequence: TGTGCCAGCAATCGTGGGGCTGGTGAAAAACTGTTTTTT. Its protein is CASNRGAGEKLFF.